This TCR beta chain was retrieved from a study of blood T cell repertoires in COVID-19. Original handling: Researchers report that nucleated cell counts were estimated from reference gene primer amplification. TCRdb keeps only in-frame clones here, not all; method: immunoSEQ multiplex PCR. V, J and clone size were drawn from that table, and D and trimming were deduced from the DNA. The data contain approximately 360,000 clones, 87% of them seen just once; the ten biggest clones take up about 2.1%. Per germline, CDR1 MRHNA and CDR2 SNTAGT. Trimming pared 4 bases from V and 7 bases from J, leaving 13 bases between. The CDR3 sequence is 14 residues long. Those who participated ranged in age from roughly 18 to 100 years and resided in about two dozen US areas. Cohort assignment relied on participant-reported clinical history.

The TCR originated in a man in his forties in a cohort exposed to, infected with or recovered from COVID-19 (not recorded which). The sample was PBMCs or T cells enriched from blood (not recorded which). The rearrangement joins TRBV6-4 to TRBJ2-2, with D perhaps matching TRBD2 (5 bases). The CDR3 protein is CASSGRIGVGELFF. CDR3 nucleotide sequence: TGTGCCAGCAGTGGCCGTATCGGGGTCGGGGAGCTGTTTTTT.